Here is one TCR beta chain with its context. Its matching antigen is unknown. The CDR3 is made up of 15 amino acids. V was shortened by 3 bases and J by 6 bases, with 19 bases between the two germline ends. Germline assignment: CDR1 SGDLS and CDR2 YYNGEE. This sample was included in a study of cytomegalovirus exposure and HLA in healthy donors. Regarding the study as a whole: For cytomegalovirus status, the classifier reportedly gave diagnoses with high specificity and sensitivity. Later examination showed HLA-associated TCR beta chains had greater clonal expansion than equally common others. CMV serostatus stood as the only immune exposure information on hand. Within the data, a cluster of highly shared sequence variants was likely a sequencing artifact.

Researchers ran the PCR with 60 Vbeta and 13 Jbeta primers. Only in-frame clones appear in the TCRdb table, and some are missing; sequencing was by immunoSEQ multiplex PCR. The sample shows about 90,000 clones, around four fifths of them seen only once. Sequenced sample: PBMCs. The V call is TRBV9, the J call TRBJ2-7; possibly TRBD2 for D (7 bases). The receptor comes from a man in his thirties or forties in good health and CMV-seronegative. The CDR3 DNA sequence: TGTGCCAGCAGCGGAATCCCAACGGGGGGCTCCGAGCAGTACTTC. Protein: CASSGIPTGGSEQYF.